A single sample is the source of the 6 T cell receptor beta chains below, sequenced in a study of cytomegalovirus exposure and HLA in healthy donors. PCR was performed using 60 Vbeta and 13 Jbeta primers. Produced via immunoSEQ multiplex PCR; TCRdb's table is partial and in-frame only. Of under 75,000 clones in the sample, about 74% were seen once. Sequencing used PBMCs. Receptor source: a human donor in good health.

The rearrangement joins TRBV29-1 to TRBJ1-2; D call uncertain. CDR3 length: 12 amino acids. Germline V CDR1 and CDR2: SQVTM, ANQGSEA. The V end lost 3 bases, the J end lost 2 bases, and 7 bases lay between the germline ends. The CDR3 protein is CSVDRRNYGYTF. The CDR3 DNA reads as TGCAGCGTTGACCGGCGGAACTATGGCTACACCTTC.

This clone was seen only a few times. This chain links TRBV7-3 with TRBJ2-1, with 7 bases lining up with TRBD2. Germline loops: CDR1 SGHTA, CDR2 FQGTGA. The junction had 5 bases not matched to a gene; V was cut back by 2 bases and J by 4 bases. The CDR3 is 15 residues long. CDR3 coding DNA: TGTGCCAGCAGCTTAGGCGGGAGTAAGTACAATGAGCAGTTCTTC. Protein: CASSLGGSKYNEQFF.

The chain joins TRBV2 to TRBJ1-1; 7 nucleotides line up with TRBD1. The CDR3 runs to 13 residues. Losses at the gene ends were 8 bases for V and 5 bases for J; bases not matched to a gene: 8. Germline CDR1 SNHLY, CDR2 FYNNEI. The CDR3 loop is CASSKEQGTEAFF. The CDR3 DNA is TGTGCCAGCTCCAAGGAACAGGGGACTGAAGCTTTCTTT.

This clone was detected many times. This chain uses TRBV12-5 with TRBJ2-1; 9 nucleotides line up with TRBD2. Germline V gives CDR1 LGHNT, CDR2 FRNRAP. J gave up 6 bases and V 4 bases, and 13 bases lay outside the gene matches. The CDR3 runs 17 residues. The CDR3 is CASGSIIAGASGNEQFF. The CDR3 nucleotides are TGTGCTAGTGGTTCGATCATAGCGGGAGCGAGTGGCAATGAGCAGTTCTTC.

The V call is TRBV5-1, the J call TRBJ2-2, with D possibly matching TRBD1 (6 bases). Germline loops: CDR1 SGHRS, CDR2 YFSETQ. The CDR3 runs to 16 residues. Trimming removed 4 bases from V and 1 base from J, with 14 bases in between. CDR3 sequence: CASSLATGLNTGELFF. Written as DNA, the CDR3 is TGCGCCAGCAGCCTAGCTACAGGGCTGAACACCGGGGAGCTGTTTTTT.

The chain uses TRBV2 and TRBJ2-3; TRBD2 is a possible D gene (6 bases). The CDR3 is 16 amino acids. Trimming took off 5 bases at V and 0 bases at J, with 15 bases between the two ends. Germline assignment: CDR1 SNHLY and CDR2 FYNNEI. Written as DNA, the CDR3 is TGTGCCAGCAGTAGAACCCCTAGCGTAAGCACAGATACGCAGTATTTT. Protein sequence: CASSRTPSVSTDTQYF.